This is a list of T cell receptor beta chains from one sample in a study of blood T cell repertoires in COVID-19. Some clones are missing from TCRdb's copy, which holds only in-frame ones; the method was immunoSEQ multiplex PCR. The repertoire holds approximately 220,000 clones, about 83% seen once, with 2.5% in the top ten. Sequencing input: peripheral blood. Source of these receptors: a woman aged 40 to 50 with active or convalescent COVID-19. CDR3s include the opening cysteine and the closing phenylalanine or tryptophan. The order of the fields is V gene, CDR3 protein.

TRBV7-9	CASSVGQGYGYTF
TRBV6-5	CASSGQGADTQYF
TRBV14	CATGGQGEQFF
TRBV10-1	CASSGQGNQPQHF
TRBV7-2	CASSLRLAGVTDTQYF
TRBV10-3	CAISESGNDEKLFF
TRBV21-1	CTSSKYRDRGAFF
TRBV28	CASSLGTVNTEAFF
TRBV30	CAWSPQGWVNTEAFF
TRBV11-2	CASSSDRLNYEQYF
TRBV24-1	CATSDAPTGINQPQHF
TRBV27	CASSLTTGTGYYEQYF
TRBV7-9	CASSLKGQGNGYTF
TRBV11-2	CASSLGTLNEAFF
TRBV7-2	CASSFYRTDEQYF
TRBV9	CASSASLAKSSYNEQFF
TRBV11-2	CASSLSQGPGEQYF
TRBV25-1	CASSGGPPVEWTEAFF
TRBV30	CAWNGLVAYNEQFF
TRBV7-3	CASSTRTSSNEQFF
TRBV4-1	CASSQVFRLAGQYNEQFF
TRBV6-5	CASSSEEGGKNYGYTF
TRBV30	CAWSDRSGVDQPQHF
TRBV5-1	CASSRGTGGTYEQYF
TRBV21-1	CASSKVGKTVSHQPQHF